The 27 T cell receptor beta chains reported below all come from one sample, sequenced in a study of cytomegalovirus exposure and HLA in healthy donors. Sequenced by immunoSEQ multiplex PCR; TCRdb stores in-frame clones only, minus some. The sample has 65,000 to 75,000 clones; approximately 95% are singletons. Material: PBMCs. The source of these receptors is a man aged 18 to 35 in good health and CMV-seropositive.

The rearrangement links TRBV9 to TRBJ2-1; 12 nucleotides agree with TRBD2. With 1 base clipped from V and 9 bases from J, the junction kept 14 bases outside the gene matches. CDR1 is SGDLS and CDR2 is YYNGEE in the germline V gene. The length of the CDR3 is 18 residues. The CDR3 loop reads CASSVSATGLAGWGEQFF. The CDR3 bases are TGTGCCAGCAGCGTATCCGCAACCGGACTAGCGGGATGGGGTGAGCAGTTCTTC.

This clone was observed a single time. This rearrangement joins TRBV11-2 to TRBJ2-7; D unresolved. The CDR3 contains 15 residues. Deletions cut 5 bases from V and 3 bases from J, with 17 bases between. Germline V gene sequence: CDR1 SGHAT, CDR2 FQNNGV. The DNA of the CDR3 is TGTGCCAGCAGCGCCCCCGGTGGTCTTAGCTACGAGCAGTACTTC. Encoded protein: CASSAPGGLSYEQYF.

This sequence joins TRBV4-2 and TRBJ2-1, with D uncertain. The CDR3 loop spans 16 amino acids. Trimming left V 1 base short and J 1 base short, with 11 bases between. Germline loops: CDR1 LGHNA, CDR2 YNFKEQ. CDR3: CASSQGRSGSYNEQFF. Here the CDR3 DNA reads TGTGCCAGCAGCCAAGGACGGAGTGGGTCCTACAATGAGCAGTTCTTC.

The J gene is TRBJ1-5, the V gene TRBV19, with D tentatively TRBD1 (5 bases). The ends were cut back, 1 base at V and 2 bases at J, with 18 bases in the middle. Germline V gene lookup returns CDR1 LNHDA and CDR2 SQIVND (reference sequence). CDR3 length: 18 residues. CDR3 nucleotides: TGTGCCAGTAGTATAGGGTACAGGAATGGTGCTGGCAATCAGCCCCAGCATTTT. Translating gives CASSIGYRNGAGNQPQHF.

The chain couples TRBV7-3 to TRBJ2-1; 11 bases are a match to TRBD2. The CDR3 length is 15 residues. V shed 4 bases and J 4 bases; nucleotides not matched to a gene: 3. Germline CDR1 SGHTA, CDR2 FQGTGA. The CDR3 region has the DNA TGTGCCAGCAGCTCCACTAGCGGGGGATACAATGAGCAGTTCTTC. This encodes CASSSTSGGYNEQFF.

The chain uses TRBV5-1 and TRBJ1-2; TRBD1 matches 7 bases. J lost 1 base, V lost 4 bases, and 4 bases had no gene match. This CDR3 is 14 amino acids long. Germline V lookup: CDR1 SGHRS, CDR2 YFSETQ. CDR3 bases: TGCGCCAGCAGCAGGACAGGTTTTAACTATGGCTACACCTTC. It codes for CASSRTGFNYGYTF.

The chain couples TRBV2 to TRBJ1-4, with a possible D match to TRBD1 (5 bases). The V end lost 4 bases, the J end lost 7 bases, and 13 bases lay between the germline ends. CDR3 length: 14 amino acids. Germline V lookup: CDR1 SNHLY, CDR2 FYNNEI. The CDR3 region has the DNA TGTGCCAGCAGTGCTTGGCAGGGAAGTGAAAAACTGTTTTTT. Its translation is CASSAWQGSEKLFF.

The count of this clone is one. This chain uses TRBV5-6 with TRBJ2-3; tentatively, D is TRBD1 (5 bases). CDR3 length equals 13 residues. Germline V gives CDR1 SGHDT, CDR2 YYEEEE. Deletions cut 10 bases from V and 1 base from J, with 13 bases between. CDR3 loop: CASEGAGTDTQYF. As DNA, the CDR3 is TGTGCCTCTGAAGGGGCGGGCACAGATACGCAGTATTTT. The variable domain in full, completed from reference TRBV5-6 and TRBJ2-3, reads DAGVTQSPTHLIKTRGQQVTLRCSPKSGHDTVSWYQQALGQGPQFIFQYYEEEERQRGNFPDRFSGHQFPNYSSELNVNALLLGDSALYLCASEGAGTDTQYFGPGTRLTVL.

The genes are TRBV6-5 and TRBJ2-7; the match to TRBD2 covers 8 bases. This CDR3 contains 13 residues. The V and J ends lost 5 bases and 7 bases, in that order; junction bases with no gene match: 7. Germline V gives CDR1 MNHEY, CDR2 SVGAGI. Here the CDR3 reads CASSEREGLEQYF. The CDR3 DNA is TGTGCCAGCAGTGAACGGGAGGGTTTGGAGCAGTACTTC.

The chain links TRBV6-5 to TRBJ1-2, with D possibly TRBD1 on 6 matching bases. The germline V and J ends were trimmed by 4 bases and 4 bases, with 19 bases remaining between them. CDR3 length: 16 amino acids. CDR1 is MNHEY, CDR2 SVGAGI, per germline. In DNA form, the CDR3 reads TGTGCCAGCAGTTGGGCAGGGGTCCTTGTCGGCTATGGCTACACCTTC. Translating it yields CASSWAGVLVGYGYTF.

V and J are TRBV2 and TRBJ2-2; D is perhaps TRBD1 (5 bases). The CDR3 contains 14 residues. The V end was cut by 7 bases, the J end by 9 bases, with 18 bases between. Germline CDR1 SNHLY, CDR2 FYNNEI. Here the CDR3 DNA reads TGTGCCAGCACCGGACAAGAGGACCGGAGGGAGCTGTTTTTT. It codes for CASTGQEDRRELFF.

This clone has more than one count but fewer than ten. The chain has TRBV18 and TRBJ2-2; D ambiguous. The ends were cut back, 4 bases at V and 6 bases at J, with 6 bases in the middle. CDR1 KGHSH and CDR2 LQKENI come from the germline V gene. The CDR3 is 12 amino acids. As DNA, the CDR3 is TGTGCCAGCTCACTTCCGGCCGGGGAGCTGTTTTTT. Translation: CASSLPAGELFF.

This chain uses TRBV15 with TRBJ2-7, with a weak D call TRBD1 (5 bases). V lost 0 bases, J lost 5 bases, and 14 bases lay in between. This CDR3 region has 15 residues. CDR1 and CDR2 from the germline V gene are LNHNV and YYDKDF (reference sequence). In DNA, the CDR3 is TGTGCCACCAGCAGAGACGCAGGGCTGCCCCACGAGCAGTACTTC. Translating it yields CATSRDAGLPHEQYF. The entire variable domain, with the rest obtained from reference TRBV15 and TRBJ2-7, is as follows: DAMVIQNPRYQVTQFGKPVTLSCSQTLNHNVMYWYQQKSSQAPKLLFHYYDKDFNNEADTPDNFQSRRPNTSFCFLDIRSPGLGDTAMYLCATSRDAGLPHEQYFGPGTRLTVT.

The chain has TRBV11-2 and TRBJ2-7; D is perhaps TRBD1 (5 bases). This CDR3 contains 16 residues. V was trimmed by 0 bases and J by 5 bases, leaving 17 bases between them. The V gene's germline CDR1 is SGHAT and CDR2 FQNNGV. The CDR3 loop is CASSLDNLSGYNEQYF. CDR3 nucleotide sequence: TGTGCCAGCAGCTTAGATAATTTATCAGGGTACAACGAGCAGTACTTC.

The chain is built from TRBV11-3 and TRBJ2-1; 8 bases align to TRBD2. The germline gives CDR1 SGHNT, CDR2 YENEEA. The trim removed 6 bases at V and 0 bases at J, leaving 16 bases unmatched. The CDR3 extends over 19 amino acids. The CDR3 protein is CASSHSPTSVGSSYNEQFF. Here the CDR3 DNA reads TGTGCCAGCAGTCATAGTCCGACTAGCGTGGGTAGCTCCTACAATGAGCAGTTCTTC.

The rearrangement uses TRBV27 and TRBJ2-1, with TRBD2 matching 9 bases. Germline V gene data show CDR1 as MNHEY and CDR2 as SMNVEV (reference sequence). The CDR3 runs 16 residues. The junction had 7 bases not matched to a gene; V was cut back by 5 bases and J by 2 bases. The CDR3 loop reads CASSLLSGSAYNEQFF. CDR3 DNA: TGTGCCAGCAGTCTCCTTAGCGGGAGCGCCTACAATGAGCAGTTCTTC.

V usage is TRBV7-9 and J usage is TRBJ2-3, with TRBD2 identical over 8 bases. CDR3 length equals 14 residues. Germline V gives CDR1 SEHNR, CDR2 FQNEAQ (reference sequence). J was trimmed by 4 bases and V by 4 bases; bases with no gene match: 4. CDR3 amino acids: CASSSTSASDTQYF. CDR3 sequence (DNA): TGTGCCAGCAGCTCGACTAGCGCCTCAGATACGCAGTATTTT.

The genes are TRBV18 and TRBJ2-5, with a tentative D call TRBD2 (6 bases). Germline V gene sequence: CDR1 KGHSH, CDR2 LQKENI. This CDR3 is 13 amino acids long. V gave up 0 bases and J gave up 4 bases, with 6 bases separating them. CDR3 nucleotides: TGTGCCAGCTCACCACCGGGGGGAGAGACCCAGTACTTC. It yields the protein CASSPPGGETQYF.

The V gene is TRBV11-3, the J gene TRBJ2-7, with 15 bases matching TRBD2. Germline V gives CDR1 SGHNT, CDR2 YENEEA. CDR3 length: 14 residues. Trimming cost V 4 bases and J 7 bases; bases outside gene matches: 2. This CDR3 is CASSYGLAGGEQYF. The CDR3 DNA reads as TGTGCCAGCAGCTACGGACTAGCGGGAGGGGAGCAGTACTTC.

This chain uses TRBV28 with TRBJ2-5; D is perhaps TRBD2 (5 bases). The germline V gene has CDR1 MDHEN and CDR2 SYDVKM. CDR3 length equals 15 residues. Trimming removed 7 bases at V and 4 bases at J, with 19 bases between. This chain's CDR3 is CASTQIHFRGETQYF. The CDR3 nucleotides are TGTGCCAGCACCCAGATACATTTTCGGGGAGAGACCCAGTACTTC.

J is TRBJ2-7 and V is TRBV6-5; tentatively, D is TRBD1 (6 bases). Germline values: CDR1 MNHEY, CDR2 SVGAGI. The CDR3 covers 14 residues. With 6 bases removed from V and 2 bases from J, the gap between germline ends came to 14 bases. This CDR3 reads CASREQGRTYEQYF. In DNA, the CDR3 is TGTGCCAGCAGGGAACAGGGCCGCACCTACGAGCAGTACTTC.

This chain joins TRBV2 and TRBJ2-7; 9 bases are shared with TRBD1. The trim removed 7 bases at V and 3 bases at J, leaving 10 bases unmatched. The V gene's germline CDR1 is SNHLY and CDR2 FYNNEI. The CDR3 consists of 15 residues. The chain's CDR3 is CASKVSGTGSYEQYF. The CDR3 DNA sequence: TGTGCCAGCAAAGTATCCGGGACAGGGAGCTACGAGCAGTACTTC.

This sequence joins TRBV6-1 and TRBJ2-7; D may be TRBD2 (5 bases). From germline, CDR1 is MNHNS and CDR2 SASEGT. The V end was cut by 7 bases, the J end by 3 bases, with 16 bases between. The CDR3 contains 14 residues. In DNA form, the CDR3 reads TGTGCCAGCATCCCCCTCTGGGGAGACTACGAGCAGTACTTC. This translates into CASIPLWGDYEQYF.

This sequence joins TRBV11-1 and TRBJ2-7; D uncertain. With 2 bases removed from V and 2 bases from J, the gap between germline ends came to 4 bases. This CDR3 region has 12 residues. Germline V lookup: CDR1 SGHAT, CDR2 FQDESV (reference sequence). The CDR3 coding sequence is TGTGCCAGCAGCTTAAACACCTACGAGCAGTACTTC. Residues: CASSLNTYEQYF.

The chain recombines TRBV6-1 with TRBJ1-2; tentative D call: TRBD1 (6 bases). The CDR3 sequence is 14 residues long. Germline CDR1 is MNHNS and CDR2 is SASEGT. Trimming removed 2 bases from V and 8 bases from J, with 15 bases in between. The CDR3 here is CASSELGHEVGYTF. The CDR3 DNA reads as TGTGCCAGCAGTGAATTGGGACACGAGGTCGGCTACACCTTC.

V is TRBV6-6 and J is TRBJ1-1, with D possibly being TRBD1 (5 bases). Per the germline V gene, CDR1 is MNHNY and CDR2 is SVGAGI (reference sequence). The CDR3 runs 13 residues. V lost 6 bases to trimming and J lost 6 bases, with 14 bases between them. Here the CDR3 reads CASRLGRQPEAFF. The CDR3 region has the DNA TGTGCCAGCAGGTTAGGAAGACAGCCTGAAGCTTTCTTT.

The chain joins TRBV10-3 to TRBJ1-1; TRBD1 is a possible D gene (5 bases). This CDR3 spans 15 amino acids. Looked up from germline, CDR1 is ENHRY and CDR2 is SYGVKD. V was shortened by 0 bases and J by 1 base, with 9 bases between the two germline ends. The chain's CDR3 is CAISESPGPNTEAFF. DNA of the CDR3: TGTGCCATCAGTGAGTCACCAGGGCCGAACACTGAAGCTTTCTTT.